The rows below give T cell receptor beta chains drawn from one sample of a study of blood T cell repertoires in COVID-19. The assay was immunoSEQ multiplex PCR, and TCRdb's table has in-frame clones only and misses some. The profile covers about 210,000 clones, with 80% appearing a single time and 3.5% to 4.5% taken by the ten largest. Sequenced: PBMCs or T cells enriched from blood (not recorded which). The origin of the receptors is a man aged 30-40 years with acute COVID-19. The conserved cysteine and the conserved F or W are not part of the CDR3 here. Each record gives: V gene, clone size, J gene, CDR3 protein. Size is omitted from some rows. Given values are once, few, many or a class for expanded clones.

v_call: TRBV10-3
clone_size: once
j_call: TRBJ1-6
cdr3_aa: AISADSYNSPLH

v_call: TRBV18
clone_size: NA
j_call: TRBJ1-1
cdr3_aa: ASSPSGESAF

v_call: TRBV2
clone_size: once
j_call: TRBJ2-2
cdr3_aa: ASSDVGTSNTGELF

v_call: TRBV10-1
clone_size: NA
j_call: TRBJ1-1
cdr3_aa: ASSESVLTGGSNTEAF

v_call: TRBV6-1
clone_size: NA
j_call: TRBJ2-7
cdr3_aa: ASSDGQPILDYEQY

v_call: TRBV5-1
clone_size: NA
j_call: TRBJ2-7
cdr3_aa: ASSPGQPTTWEQY

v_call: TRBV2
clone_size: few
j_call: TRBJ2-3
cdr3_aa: ASSLIPRTSTDTQY

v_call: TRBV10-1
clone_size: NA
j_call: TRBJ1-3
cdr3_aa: ASSEDSSGNTIY

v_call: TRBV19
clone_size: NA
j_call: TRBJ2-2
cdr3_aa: ASMERGRELF

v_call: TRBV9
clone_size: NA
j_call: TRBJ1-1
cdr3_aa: ASSDTGTGGNTEAF

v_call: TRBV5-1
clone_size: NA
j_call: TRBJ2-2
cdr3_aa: ASSLGTFTGELF

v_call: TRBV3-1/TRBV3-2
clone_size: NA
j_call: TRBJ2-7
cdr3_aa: ASRRDGVYEQY

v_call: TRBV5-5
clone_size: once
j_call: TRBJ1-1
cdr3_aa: ASSAGTGGLTEAF

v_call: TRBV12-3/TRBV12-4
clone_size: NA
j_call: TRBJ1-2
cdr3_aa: ASNQDRGYGYT

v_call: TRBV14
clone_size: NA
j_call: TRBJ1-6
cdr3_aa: ASSQGDSLLTLH

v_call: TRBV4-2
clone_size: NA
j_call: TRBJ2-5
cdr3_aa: ASSAGTSGGVYQETQY

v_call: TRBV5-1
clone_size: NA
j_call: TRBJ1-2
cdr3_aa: ASSLEPGGNT

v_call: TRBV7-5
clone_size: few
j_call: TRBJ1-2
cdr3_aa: VRSPGTGGYGYT

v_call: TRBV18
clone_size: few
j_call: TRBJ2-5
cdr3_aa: ASSLRSDRQETQY

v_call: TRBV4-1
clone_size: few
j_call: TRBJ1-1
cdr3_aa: ASSQERGGTEAF

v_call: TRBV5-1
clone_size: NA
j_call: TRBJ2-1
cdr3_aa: ASSLTLGGVGNEQF

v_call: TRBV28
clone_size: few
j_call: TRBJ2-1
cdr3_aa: ASSLTREQF

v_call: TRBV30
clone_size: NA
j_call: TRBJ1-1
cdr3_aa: AWRRVYTEAF

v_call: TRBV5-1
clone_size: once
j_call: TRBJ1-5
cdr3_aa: ASRDGVSGNQPQH

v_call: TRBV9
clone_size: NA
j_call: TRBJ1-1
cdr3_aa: ASSGISSGTEAF